This T cell receptor (beta chain) stems from a study of shared clonotypes between healthy human individuals. Whole-study context: Researchers assigned three CD4 naive, three CD4 memory, two CD8 naive and one CD8 memory plate to each donor. General study findings and limits: Rarefaction indicated that sorted-subset sequencing remained incomplete although depth was large.

Data came from immunoSEQ multiplex PCR; TCRdb stores just in-frame clones and leaves some out. The sample consists of 600,000 or so clones, approximately 95% of them appearing once. This clone was seen a single time. No antigen is known for it. V was clipped by 6 bases and J by 5 bases; unmatched bases: 17. The CDR3 spans 17 residues. Germline CDR1 is LNHDA and CDR2 is SQIVND (reference sequence). Selected positively for CCR7 and CD45RO-negative, naive CD8 cells excluded terminally differentiated effector memory CD45RA+ cells. Sequenced input: naive CD8+ T cells sorted from blood. The sequence came from a young woman in good health. The chain combines TRBV19 with TRBJ1-2; 8 nucleotides align to TRBD1. The CDR3 DNA is TGTGCCAGTAGGGGGCTGCTCCCGGGACAGGCAAAGTATGGCTACACCTTC. It encodes CASRGLLPGQAKYGYTF.